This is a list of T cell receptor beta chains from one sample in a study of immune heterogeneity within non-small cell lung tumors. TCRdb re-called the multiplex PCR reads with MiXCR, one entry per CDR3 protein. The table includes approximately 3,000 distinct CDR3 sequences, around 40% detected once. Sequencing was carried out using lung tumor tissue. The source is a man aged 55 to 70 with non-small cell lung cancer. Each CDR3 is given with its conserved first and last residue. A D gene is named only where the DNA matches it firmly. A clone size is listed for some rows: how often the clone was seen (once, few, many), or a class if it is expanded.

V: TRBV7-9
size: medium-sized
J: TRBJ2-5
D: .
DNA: TGTGCCAGCAGCTTAGAGGACAGCCACTGGGAGACCCAGTACTTC
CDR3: CASSLEDSHWETQYF

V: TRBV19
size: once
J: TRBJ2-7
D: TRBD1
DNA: TGTGCCAGTAGGCAGGGACAGGGAAGCTCCTACGAGCAGTACTTC
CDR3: CASRQGQGSSYEQYF

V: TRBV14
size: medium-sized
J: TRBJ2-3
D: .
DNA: TGTGCCAGCAGCCAAGAGCGACAGTCAGCGACGCAGTATTTT
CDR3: CASSQERQSATQYF

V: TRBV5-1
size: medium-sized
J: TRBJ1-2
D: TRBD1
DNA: TGCGCCAGCAGCCCGGAGGGGGCGGGCGCCTATGGCTACACCTTC
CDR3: CASSPEGAGAYGYTF

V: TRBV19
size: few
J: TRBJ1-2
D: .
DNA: TGTGCCAGTAGCATAGGGGGGACGGGCGCTGGCTACACCTTC
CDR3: CASSIGGTGAGYTF

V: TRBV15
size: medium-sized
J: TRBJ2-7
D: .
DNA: TGTGCCACCAGCAGAGCGCAGGGTATAGTGGGTGAGCAGTACTTC
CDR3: CATSRAQGIVGEQYF

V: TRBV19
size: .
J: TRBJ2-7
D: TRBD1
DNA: TGTGCCAGTAGACAAAGGACAGGGGTATACGAGCAGTACTTC
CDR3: CASRQRTGVYEQYF